A few counts support the clone carrying this T cell receptor (beta chain). This table comes from immunoSEQ multiplex PCR, and its TCRdb copy is limited to in-frame clones, with some not included. Of about 62,000 clones listed, 75% to 90% were seen once; the top ten hold roughly 18%. Seattle's cohort entered during active infection and was followed longitudinally. The source of the sample is a study of blood T cell repertoires in COVID-19. Study context: In each case, the material was cDNA or gDNA derived from T cells, B-cell-depleted T cells, or PBMCs.

The germline V gene encodes CDR1 KGHDR and CDR2 SFDVKD. The J segment lost 4 bases and the V segment lost 3 bases, leaving 7 bases of the junction unmatched. CDR3 length equals 16 residues. The chain uses TRBV24-1 and TRBJ1-2, with TRBD1 matching 10 bases. Sequenced input: peripheral blood. The sequence derives from a woman in her fifties or sixties with COVID-19, enrolled during active disease. CDR3 bases: TGTGCCACCAGTGATGCCGGGACAGGGGTGGCCTATGGCTACACCTTC. Its translation: CATSDAGTGVAYGYTF.